This T cell receptor beta chain was identified during a study of T cells in localized non-small cell lung cancer. Germline lookup yields CDR1 SGHDT and CDR2 YYEEEE. The CDR3 is 13 residues long. V was shortened by 6 bases and J by 2 bases, with 11 bases between the two germline ends. The protocol was immunoSEQ multiplex PCR, while the TCRdb copy is restricted to in-frame clones and leaves out a portion. The table records under 60,000 clones, roughly 88% of them present only once. This TCR derives from a male donor aged 60 or over with stage III squamous cell lung carcinoma. The V and J genes are TRBV5-6 and TRBJ1-2; no clear D. The sample in question was peripheral blood, obtained before any cancer treatment. The CDR3 loop is CASTLDQNYGYTF. In DNA form, the CDR3 reads TGTGCCAGCACCCTGGACCAGAACTATGGCTACACCTTC. Full variable domain (remainder filled in from reference TRBV5-6 and TRBJ1-2): DAGVTQSPTHLIKTRGQQVTLRCSPKSGHDTVSWYQQALGQGPQFIFQYYEEEERQRGNFPDRFSGHQFPNYSSELNVNALLLGDSALYLCASTLDQNYGYTFGSGTRLTVV.